These 19 T cell receptor beta chains came from one sample sequenced in a study of blood T cells in healthy people across ages. A J-beta primer mix and a sample-barcoded 5' primer were used in a second PCR of about 6 to 12 cycles. Via MiXCR, TCRdb re-called the 5' RACE reads, giving one row per CDR3 protein. This sample has some 700,000 distinct CDR3 sequences; around 46% occur once, and the top ten carry 20% to 25%. Specimen: blood. Source of these receptors: a woman aged 60-70 years in good health.

This chain joins TRBV6-2 or TRBV6-3 and TRBJ2-1; D may be TRBD1 or TRBD2 (5 bases each). The germline V gene encodes CDR1 MNHEY and CDR2 SVGEGT. CDR3 length: 15 amino acids. Trimming took off 2 bases at V and 3 bases at J, with 11 bases between the two ends. The CDR3 DNA sequence: TGTGCCAGCAGTTACGGGTCGGGGCACTACAATGAGCAGTTCTTC. Translation: CASSYGSGHYNEQFF.

The chain combines TRBV2 with TRBJ2-3, with a weak D call TRBD2 (6 bases). Germline V gene data show CDR1 as SNHLY and CDR2 as FYNNEI. V lost 6 bases and J 2 bases, leaving 15 bases between the germline ends. This CDR3 has 15 amino acids. The CDR3 DNA sequence: TGTGCCAGCAGGGTTCGCGGGACCCACACAGATACGCAGTATTTT. This encodes CASRVRGTHTDTQYF.

Of note for this clonotype: At one of its ends the junction is not consistent with the germline gene, which may arise from a read error. This chain connects TRBV7-3 to TRBJ1-6; possibly TRBD1 for D (5 bases). The CDR3 is made up of 15 amino acids. Germline CDR1 and CDR2: SGHTA and FQGTGA. The CDR3 bases are TGTGCCGGCAGCTCTAGGGGCGCCTATAATTCACCCCTCCACTTT. This sequence encodes CAGSSRGAYNSPLHF.

This clonotype was counted many times. This chain uses TRBV7-3 with TRBJ2-1; D unresolved. Trimming removed 5 bases at V and 6 bases at J, with 11 bases between. Germline CDR1 SGHTA, CDR2 FQGTGA. CDR3 length equals 13 residues. The CDR3 here is CASSQGRPNEQFF. For the CDR3, the DNA is TGTGCCAGCAGCCAAGGGCGTCCCAATGAGCAGTTCTTC.

The V gene is TRBV7-3, the J gene TRBJ2-1; D perhaps matches TRBD2 (5 bases). Germline lookup yields CDR1 SGHTA and CDR2 FQGTGA. There are 14 residues in the CDR3. Trimming cost V 6 bases and J 4 bases, with 13 bases left between them. In DNA form, the CDR3 reads TGTGCCAGCAGGGGAGCGGAGAATTACAATGAGCAGTTCTTC. Its protein product is CASRGAENYNEQFF.

This rearrangement joins TRBV7-2 to TRBJ2-5; D ambiguous. There are 14 residues in the CDR3. Germline loops: CDR1 SGHTA, CDR2 FQGNSA. The V end lost 1 base, the J end lost 1 base, and 7 bases lay between the germline ends. CDR3 in amino acids: CASSLGHTQETQYF. Here the CDR3 DNA reads TGTGCCAGCAGCTTAGGGCATACCCAAGAGACCCAGTACTTC.

This clonotype was counted only a few times. The chain recombines TRBV7-9 with TRBJ2-7, with D possibly being TRBD1 or TRBD2 (5 bases each). CDR3 length: 17 amino acids. In germline, CDR1 is SEHNR, CDR2 FQNEAQ (reference sequence). Trimming cost V 5 bases and J 0 bases, with 20 bases left between them. This chain's CDR3 is CASSPIMRKGSSYEQYF. For the CDR3, the DNA is TGTGCCAGCAGCCCGATAATGAGAAAGGGGAGCTCCTACGAGCAGTACTTC.

The chain combines TRBV5-1 with TRBJ2-3; 8 bases align to TRBD2. CDR3 size: 15 residues. Germline CDR1 and CDR2: SGHRS and YFSETQ. Trimming at V came to 0 bases and at J to 5 bases, leaving 5 bases not matched to a gene. The CDR3 region has the DNA TGCGCCAGCAGCTTGGTCGGGGGGGCCAAAGATACGCAGTATTTT. This translates into CASSLVGGAKDTQYF.

This clonotype has at least ten counts. The J gene is TRBJ2-3, the V gene TRBV7-2; tentative D call: TRBD2 (6 bases). Trimming cost V 1 base and J 6 bases, with 14 bases left between them. The CDR3 is 15 amino acids. CDR1 and CDR2 (germline): SGHTA, FQGNSA. This CDR3 reads CASSLGVTEGDTQYF. CDR3 DNA: TGTGCCAGCAGCTTAGGTGTGACGGAGGGGGATACGCAGTATTTT.

V gene TRBV3-1 combines with J gene TRBJ2-7; D gene uncertain. The end of the DNA aligns better with TRBJ2-5, so the J call may be wrong. Germline CDR1 LGHDT, CDR2 YNNKEL (reference sequence). This CDR3 region has 13 residues. CDR3 in amino acids: CASSQGTLETQYF. The CDR3 nucleotides are TGTGCCAGCAGCCAAGGTACCCTCGAGACCCAGTACTTC.

This chain links TRBV12-3 or TRBV12-4 with TRBJ1-1, with 9 bases fitting TRBD1. The trim removed 7 bases at V and 5 bases at J, leaving 5 bases unmatched. This CDR3 has 13 amino acids. Written as DNA, the CDR3 is TGTGCCAGCACGACAGGGGGTGGTACTGAAGCTTTCTTT. This codes for CASTTGGGTEAFF.

The chain couples TRBV4-1 to TRBJ2-1, with TRBD2 identical over 10 bases. The V gene end was trimmed by 1 base and the J gene end by 4 bases; junction bases not matched to a gene: 7. In germline, CDR1 is MGHRA, CDR2 YSYEKL. The CDR3 extends over 17 amino acids. CDR3: CASSQGERGGRYNEQFF. The CDR3, as DNA: TGCGCCAGCAGCCAAGGAGAGCGGGGGGGCCGGTACAATGAGCAGTTCTTC.

The genes are TRBV7-7 and TRBJ2-5; tentatively, D is TRBD1 (6 bases). The CDR3 has 13 residues. Trimming took 6 bases from V and 1 from J, leaving 9 bases between them. Germline V gives CDR1 SSHAT, CDR2 FNYEAQ (reference sequence). As DNA, the CDR3 is TGTGCCAGCAGACGACAGGCCCAAGAGACCCAGTACTTC. Residues: CASRRQAQETQYF.

This clonotype was recorded a few times. The gene calls are TRBV29-1 and TRBJ2-6, with D unclear. Trimming removed 4 bases from V and 0 bases from J, with 13 bases in between. From germline, CDR1 is SQVTM and CDR2 ANQGSEA. There are 16 residues in the CDR3. The CDR3 is CSVVVRTASGANVLTF. The CDR3 DNA sequence: TGCAGCGTTGTGGTCAGGACGGCCTCTGGGGCCAACGTCCTGACTTTC.

This clonotype was detected a few times. V usage is TRBV14 and J usage is TRBJ2-7; 11 bases are a match to TRBD2. The DNA end is more similar to TRBJ2-5, so the J call may be wrong. CDR1 and CDR2 from the germline V gene are SGHDN and FVKESK. This CDR3 has 16 residues. CDR3 loop: CASSPITSGSGETQYF. The CDR3 DNA is TGTGCCAGCAGCCCGATAACTAGCGGGAGTGGAGAGACCCAGTACTTC.

A single count supports this clonotype. V gene TRBV12-3 or TRBV12-4 combines with J gene TRBJ1-6; TRBD1 is a possible D gene (5 bases). The CDR3 loop spans 16 amino acids. V was pared by 1 base and J by 9 bases, with 16 bases between. The CDR3 loop reads CASSLVNYGGSSPLHF. The CDR3 region has the DNA TGTGCCAGCAGTTTAGTGAACTACGGGGGAAGTTCACCCCTCCACTTT.

The chain joins TRBV5-1 to TRBJ1-1; no clear D gene. V was pared by 4 bases and J by 1 base, with 8 bases between. This CDR3 is 13 amino acids long. Per germline, CDR1 SGHRS and CDR2 YFSETQ. This CDR3 reads CASSTDGNTEAFF. DNA of the CDR3: TGCGCCAGCAGCACCGATGGGAACACTGAAGCTTTCTTT.

The V and J genes are TRBV24-1 and TRBJ1-1; 8 bases fit TRBD1. V dropped 7 bases and J dropped 1; count of bases not matched to a gene: 7. This CDR3 has 15 residues. Germline CDR1 and CDR2: KGHDR and SFDVKD. The CDR3 nucleotides read TGTGCCACCAGAGGCCAGGGGGCTCGGAACACTGAAGCTTTCTTT. Translating it yields CATRGQGARNTEAFF.

This clonotype was recorded a few times. The V gene is TRBV2, the J gene TRBJ2-2, with D unclear. The CDR3 covers 14 residues. The ends were cut back, 7 bases at V and 4 bases at J, with 13 bases in the middle. Germline values: CDR1 SNHLY, CDR2 FYNNEI. DNA for the CDR3: TGTGCCAGCAACCCCCAAGCTATCACCGGGGAGCTGTTTTTT. The encoded protein is CASNPQAITGELFF. Full variable domain (rest looked up from reference TRBV2 and TRBJ2-2): EPEVTQTPSHQVTQMGQEVILRCVPISNHLYFYWYRQILGQKVEFLVSFYNNEISEKSEIFDDQFSVERPDGSNFTLKIRSTKLEDSAMYFCASNPQAITGELFFGEGSRLTVL.